This passage covers 16 T cell receptor beta chains from one sample sequenced in a study of blood T cell repertoires in COVID-19. TCRdb keeps only in-frame clones here, not all; method: immunoSEQ multiplex PCR. Here the sample spans almost 300,000 clones, roughly 86% being singletons. The sequenced material came from peripheral blood. These receptors all come from a woman aged 25 to 39 with COVID-19, enrolled during active disease.

This chain connects TRBV14 to TRBJ2-3; no firm D call. Germline values: CDR1 SGHDN, CDR2 FVKESK. The CDR3 has 14 residues. V lost 4 bases and J lost 1, with 9 bases in between. As DNA, the CDR3 is TGTGCCAGCAGCCCGCGTGTGCGCACAGATACGCAGTATTTT. The encoded protein is CASSPRVRTDTQYF.

This chain uses TRBV25-1 with TRBJ2-3, with 7 bases aligning to TRBD2. CDR3 length: 17 residues. The germline V gene has CDR1 MGHDK and CDR2 SYGVNS. Germline trimming cut 1 base from V and 4 bases from J; bases unmatched to any gene: 11. CDR3 in amino acids: CASSELGGGSSADTQYF. Written as DNA, the CDR3 is TGTGCCAGCAGTGAATTGGGGGGGGGTAGCAGTGCAGATACGCAGTATTTT.

V and J are TRBV6-1 and TRBJ1-1; 7 bases agree with TRBD1. The ends lost 5 bases at V and 5 bases at J; junction bases unmatched: 2. The CDR3 runs 12 residues. CDR1 MNHNS and CDR2 SASEGT come from the germline V gene. This chain's CDR3 is CASSTGDTEAFF. CDR3 sequence (DNA): TGTGCCAGCAGTACAGGGGATACTGAAGCTTTCTTT.

The chain links TRBV20-1 to TRBJ2-2; 7 bases fit TRBD1. The CDR3 length is 14 residues. The V segment lost 3 bases and the J segment 3 bases; nucleotides outside the gene matches: 4. The V gene's germline CDR1 is DFQATT and CDR2 SNEGSKA (reference sequence). The CDR3 protein is CSASRDSDTGELFF. The CDR3 DNA follows: TGCAGTGCTAGTAGGGACAGTGACACCGGGGAGCTGTTTTTT.

V is TRBV14 and J is TRBJ1-2; D possibly corresponds to TRBD1 (6 bases). V was pared by 0 bases and J by 13 bases, with 12 bases between. The CDR3 loop spans 12 amino acids. From germline, CDR1 is SGHDN and CDR2 FVKESK. The chain's CDR3 is CASSQEGHPPTF. The CDR3 DNA reads TGTGCCAGCAGCCAAGAGGGACATCCGCCCACCTTC.

The gene calls are TRBV5-4 and TRBJ2-3, with TRBD2 matching over 7 bases. The ends lost 5 bases at V and 0 bases at J; junction bases unmatched: 3. The germline CDR1 and CDR2 sequences are SGHNT and YYREEE (reference sequence). This CDR3 is built from 14 residues. CDR3 DNA: TGTGCCAGCAGGTCCGGGGGGAGCACAGATACGCAGTATTTT. Protein: CASRSGGSTDTQYF. The variable domain in full, with the rest retrieved from reference TRBV5-4 and TRBJ2-3, is ETGVTQSPTHLIKTRGQQVTLRCSSQSGHNTVSWYQQALGQGPQFIFQYYREEENGRGNFPPRFSGLQFPNYSSELNVNALELDDSALYLCASRSGGSTDTQYFGPGTRLTVL.

The chain links TRBV5-4 to TRBJ1-2; weak D call: TRBD1 (6 bases). This CDR3 is 14 amino acids long. Trimming took 0 bases from V and 4 from J, leaving 10 bases between them. Germline CDR1 is SGHNT and CDR2 is YYREEE (reference sequence). Written as DNA, the CDR3 is TGTGCCAGCAGCTTGGCAGGGGCAGGCTATGGCTACACCTTC. Protein product: CASSLAGAGYGYTF.

A single count supports this clone. The chain joins TRBV15 to TRBJ1-4; tentatively, D is TRBD1 (6 bases). The CDR3 runs to 15 residues. Between the trimmed V and J ends, which lost 0 bases and 7 bases, there was a span of 12 bases. Per germline, CDR1 LNHNV and CDR2 YYDKDF (reference sequence). The CDR3 DNA reads as TGTGCCACCAGCAGAGAACCCAGGGGCCTTGAAAAACTGTTTTTT. It yields the protein CATSREPRGLEKLFF.

V is TRBV9 and J is TRBJ2-7; D may be TRBD1 (5 bases). Germline V lookup: CDR1 SGDLS, CDR2 YYNGEE. Trimming took 3 bases from V and 0 from J, leaving 16 bases between them. The CDR3 sequence is 16 residues long. This chain's CDR3 is CASSEGSAEFSYEQYF. CDR3 coding DNA: TGTGCCAGCAGCGAGGGGTCAGCTGAGTTCTCCTACGAGCAGTACTTC.

This chain joins TRBV27 and TRBJ2-1, with 9 bases that match TRBD1. The CDR3 is 13 amino acids. Germline CDR1 and CDR2: MNHEY and SMNVEV (reference sequence). The V gene end was trimmed by 0 bases and the J gene end by 12 bases; junction bases not matched to a gene: 3. This CDR3 reads CASSLSWGQGQFF. CDR3 DNA: TGTGCCAGCAGTTTATCGTGGGGACAGGGGCAGTTCTTC.

The chain joins TRBV7-9 to TRBJ1-1; 12 bases align to TRBD1. In germline, CDR1 is SEHNR, CDR2 FQNEAQ (reference sequence). The CDR3 sequence is 15 residues long. After removal of 4 bases from V and 6 bases from J, the junction contained 6 bases not matched to a gene. The CDR3 bases are TGTGCCAGCAGCTCGTTGGGACAGGGGGCCCCTGAAGCTTTCTTT. This codes for CASSSLGQGAPEAFF.

This chain connects TRBV19 to TRBJ1-1, with D possibly being TRBD1 (5 bases). V shed 7 bases and J shed 8 bases, with 29 bases lying between them. The CDR3 contains 17 residues. Germline V gene lookup returns CDR1 LNHDA and CDR2 SQIVND (reference sequence). DNA for the CDR3: TGTGCCAGTACCATCAATGATCGAGGACATGGGTCTCCCGAAGCTTTCTTT. It yields the protein CASTINDRGHGSPEAFF.

In its sample, this clone was seen once. This chain links TRBV5-1 with TRBJ2-3, with 8 bases matching TRBD2. V shed 0 bases and J 5 bases; nucleotides not matched to a gene: 14. Germline V gene sequence: CDR1 SGHRS, CDR2 YFSETQ. The CDR3 sequence is 18 residues long. The CDR3 protein is CASSLALRGSGGEDTQYF. The DNA for the CDR3 is TGCGCCAGCAGCTTGGCCCTCCGGGGCAGCGGGGGTGAAGATACGCAGTATTTT.

This clone was counted between two and nine times. The chain carries TRBV2 and TRBJ1-1, with 7 bases aligning to TRBD1. There are 14 residues in the CDR3. Germline V lookup: CDR1 SNHLY, CDR2 FYNNEI. Trimming cost V 4 bases and J 7 bases; bases outside gene matches: 9. The chain's CDR3 is CASSAWGRGVEAFF. The CDR3 DNA follows: TGTGCCAGCAGTGCTTGGGGCAGGGGGGTTGAAGCTTTCTTT.

The chain recombines TRBV6-5 with TRBJ2-2, with 12 bases aligning to TRBD2. The CDR3 covers 14 residues. Germline lookup yields CDR1 MNHEY and CDR2 SVGAGI. The J segment lost 6 bases and the V segment lost 8 bases, leaving 4 bases of the junction unmatched. The CDR3 protein is CASATSGGPGELFF. CDR3 DNA: TGTGCCAGCGCAACTAGCGGGGGGCCCGGGGAGCTGTTTTTT.

This clone was seen just once. The chain employs TRBV6-6 and TRBJ1-2, with TRBD1 matching over 11 bases. The germline gives CDR1 MNHNY, CDR2 SVGAGI (reference sequence). The junction had 8 bases not matched to a gene; V was cut back by 6 bases and J by 5 bases. The CDR3 loop spans 15 amino acids. CDR3 sequence reads: CASRPGQGAGYGYTF. Here the CDR3 DNA reads TGTGCCAGCAGGCCTGGACAGGGGGCGGGTTATGGCTACACCTTC.